The 27 T cell receptor beta chains given below trace back to one sample, sequenced in a study of cytomegalovirus exposure and HLA in healthy donors. Amplification used 60 Vbeta primers and 13 Jbeta primers. The data were produced by immunoSEQ multiplex PCR, yet TCRdb's version contains in-frame clones alone and is incomplete. The sample has 120,000 or so clones, under 20% seen once. The sample consisted of PBMCs. All receptors come from a female donor in good health and CMV-seropositive.

J is TRBJ1-5 and V is TRBV5-1; the D gene is possibly TRBD1 (5 bases). V lost 0 bases and J lost 5, with 9 bases in between. Germline CDR1 is SGHRS and CDR2 is YFSETQ. This CDR3 is built from 14 residues. The CDR3 bases are TGCGCCAGCAGCTTGGTTGTAGGGGATCAGCCCCAGCATTTT. Protein sequence: CASSLVVGDQPQHF.

This clone was detected a few times. The J gene is TRBJ1-5, the V gene TRBV28; D might be TRBD1 (5 bases). Trimming pared 8 bases from V and 2 bases from J, leaving 19 bases between. The CDR3 covers 16 residues. Germline-derived CDR1 and CDR2 are MDHEN and SYDVKM. The CDR3 loop is CASRGAERVRNQPQHF. The CDR3 nucleotides read TGTGCCAGCCGCGGGGCAGAGAGGGTTCGCAATCAGCCCCAGCATTTT.

J is TRBJ2-7 and V is TRBV5-4; 14 bases agree with TRBD2. Trimming removed 4 bases from V and 6 bases from J; junction bases left unmatched: 9. The germline gives CDR1 SGHNT, CDR2 YYREEE (reference sequence). The CDR3 covers 16 residues. This chain's CDR3 is CASSRGLAGAGSEQYF. CDR3 nucleotide sequence: TGTGCCAGCAGCCGGGGACTAGCGGGGGCCGGGAGCGAGCAGTACTTC.

This clone was picked up a small number of times. The J gene is TRBJ2-3, the V gene TRBV6-5; D is ambiguous. Germline CDR1 MNHEY, CDR2 SVGAGI. Trimming removed 8 bases from V and 4 bases from J, with 16 bases in between. This CDR3 spans 14 amino acids. The CDR3 DNA is TGTGCCAGCTCCCTTGTCGGTGGGCCAGATACGCAGTATTTT. It translates to CASSLVGGPDTQYF.

The chain couples TRBV4-3 to TRBJ1-6; TRBD1 aligns across 7 bases. Germline V lookup: CDR1 LGHNA, CDR2 YSLEER. The CDR3 sequence is 16 residues long. V shed 4 bases, J shed 5 bases, and the junction held 8 bases outside the gene matches. The CDR3 loop is CASSRIGGADNSPLHF. The CDR3 DNA is TGCGCCAGCAGCCGCATAGGGGGCGCGGATAATTCACCCCTCCACTTT.

This clone was counted a few times. The chain links TRBV28 to TRBJ2-6; D is ambiguous. Germline CDR1 and CDR2: MDHEN and SYDVKM. This CDR3 has 13 residues. Trimming shortened V by 3 bases and J by 4 bases, and 4 bases separated the two germline ends. Here the CDR3 DNA reads TGTGCCAGCAGTTTCCTAGGGGCCAACGTCCTGACTTTC. This encodes CASSFLGANVLTF.

This clone was counted only a few times. CDR3 amino acids: CASSFSGSDDEQFF. CDR3 sequence (DNA): TGTGCCAGCAGCTTTAGCGGGAGTGATGATGAGCAGTTCTTC. V and J are TRBV11-3 and TRBJ2-1, with TRBD2 identical over 9 bases. CDR1 is SGHNT, CDR2 YENEEA, per germline. This CDR3 region has 14 residues. J was trimmed by 8 bases and V by 3 bases; bases with no gene match: 5.

V is TRBV9 and J is TRBJ2-7, with 12 bases aligning to TRBD2. The CDR3 totals 15 residues. Germline CDR1 reads SGDLS; CDR2 reads YYNGEE. The ends lost 4 bases at V and 1 base at J; junction bases unmatched: 3. The CDR3: CASSLGLAGSYEQYF. For the CDR3, the DNA is TGTGCCAGCAGCCTTGGACTAGCGGGATCCTACGAGCAGTACTTC. Variable domain in full (rest from reference TRBV9 and TRBJ2-7): DSGVTQTPKHLITATGQRVTLRCSPRSGDLSVYWYQQSLDQGLQFLIQYYNGEERAKGNILERFSAQQFPDLHSELNLSSLELGDSALYFCASSLGLAGSYEQYFGPGTRLTVT.

The chain's CDR3 is CASSPPDRAYEQYF. DNA for the CDR3: TGTGCCAGCAGCCCACCCGACAGGGCCTACGAGCAGTACTTC. The chain employs TRBV9 and TRBJ2-7; 7 bases agree with TRBD1. CDR3 length: 14 residues. The germline V gene has CDR1 SGDLS and CDR2 YYNGEE. V lost 4 bases, J lost 2 bases, and 6 bases stayed unmatched. Supplemented by reference TRBV9 and TRBJ2-7, the full variable domain reads DSGVTQTPKHLITATGQRVTLRCSPRSGDLSVYWYQQSLDQGLQFLIQYYNGEERAKGNILERFSAQQFPDLHSELNLSSLELGDSALYFCASSPPDRAYEQYFGPGTRLTVT.

This clone turned up a few times. This chain joins TRBV13 and TRBJ2-1; a possible D gene is TRBD2 (6 bases). The CDR3 contains 13 residues. Germline CDR1 and CDR2: PRHDT and FYEKMQ (reference sequence). V was shortened by 5 bases and J by 7 bases, with 12 bases between the two germline ends. CDR3 DNA: TGTGCCAGCAGCCCGATTGGGGGGAATGAGCAGTTCTTC. It is translated as CASSPIGGNEQFF.

The chain joins TRBV5-1 to TRBJ2-1; 10 nucleotides match TRBD2. The J segment lost 8 bases and the V segment lost 4 bases, leaving 6 bases of the junction unmatched. Germline lookup yields CDR1 SGHRS and CDR2 YFSETQ. CDR3 size: 14 residues. CDR3 residues: CASSPGTSADEQFF. CDR3 bases: TGCGCCAGCAGCCCCGGGACTAGCGCCGATGAGCAGTTCTTC.

The genes are TRBV7-9 and TRBJ2-1; D possibly corresponds to TRBD2 (5 bases). Trimming removed 5 bases at V and 3 bases at J, with 11 bases between. From germline, CDR1 is SEHNR and CDR2 FQNEAQ (reference sequence). CDR3 length: 14 residues. CDR3 bases: TGTGCCAGCAGCCACCGAAGCGGCTACAATGAGCAGTTCTTC. Its protein is CASSHRSGYNEQFF.

This clone came up a few times. This chain uses TRBV20-1 with TRBJ2-7, with a weak D call TRBD1 (6 bases). Germline V gene data show CDR1 as DFQATT and CDR2 as SNEGSKA (reference sequence). V was pared by 4 bases and J by 3 bases, with 7 bases between. The length of the CDR3 is 11 residues. The CDR3 loop reads CSATQGYEQYF. CDR3 DNA sequence: TGCAGTGCTACACAGGGCTACGAGCAGTACTTC.

This clone showed up just a few times. V usage is TRBV6-1 and J usage is TRBJ2-3; 8 nucleotides match TRBD2. CDR1 is MNHNS, CDR2 SASEGT, per germline. CDR3 length equals 15 residues. V lost 3 bases to trimming and J lost 5 bases; unmatched junction nucleotides: 7. DNA for the CDR3: TGTGCCAGCAGTGACAACGGGGGGGCGGTAGATACGCAGTATTTT. As protein: CASSDNGGAVDTQYF.

This chain connects TRBV19 to TRBJ1-2; maybe TRBD1 (6 bases). V shed 9 bases and J shed 8 bases, with 13 bases lying between them. The germline gives CDR1 LNHDA, CDR2 SQIVND (reference sequence). The CDR3 totals 11 residues. The CDR3 DNA is TGTGCCAGCGGGAGGGGGGGCGGCTACACCTTC. It codes for CASGRGGGYTF.

The chain combines TRBV4-1 with TRBJ2-7; perhaps TRBD2 as D (5 bases). With 5 bases removed from V and 6 bases from J, the gap between germline ends came to 23 bases. CDR1 and CDR2 (germline): MGHRA, YSYEKL. CDR3 length: 16 residues. In DNA form, the CDR3 reads TGCGCCAGCAGCAGGGAGCTTAGCGTTCTATTAGGCGAGCAGTACTTC. Amino acids: CASSRELSVLLGEQYF.

This clone turned up a few times. The chain employs TRBV5-1 and TRBJ2-3, with 9 bases aligning to TRBD1. V shed 0 bases and J 3 bases; nucleotides not matched to a gene: 8. This CDR3 has 17 amino acids. CDR1 is SGHRS, CDR2 YFSETQ, per germline. CDR3 sequence: CASSLGPRQGGTDTQYF. The CDR3 region has the DNA TGCGCCAGCAGCTTGGGACCTAGACAGGGGGGGACAGATACGCAGTATTTT.

This clone has only a few counts. V gene TRBV6-1 combines with J gene TRBJ2-1; tentatively, D is TRBD2 (5 bases). Trimming pared 4 bases from V and 13 bases from J, leaving 17 bases between. Germline CDR1 and CDR2: MNHNS and SASEGT. The CDR3 sequence is 13 residues long. CDR3 sequence: CASSVQRTGKQFF. CDR3 sequence (DNA): TGTGCCAGCAGTGTCCAACGAACGGGAAAACAGTTCTTC.

V is TRBV4-1 and J is TRBJ1-4, with 10 bases fitting TRBD1. The CDR3 is 17 amino acids. CDR1 MGHRA and CDR2 YSYEKL come from the germline V gene. V dropped 2 bases and J dropped 4; count of bases not matched to a gene: 7. CDR3 residues: CASSQPRDRGFNEKLFF. CDR3 DNA: TGCGCCAGCAGCCAACCCCGGGACAGGGGATTTAATGAAAAACTGTTTTTT.

This clone was seen more than once but under ten times. The chain joins TRBV9 to TRBJ2-1; TRBD2 matches at 8 bases. The germline V gene has CDR1 SGDLS and CDR2 YYNGEE. V lost 0 bases to trimming and J lost 4 bases; unmatched junction nucleotides: 9. The length of the CDR3 is 17 residues. CDR3 nucleotides: TGTGCCAGCAGCGTAGCTCGTAGCGGGACTATATACAATGAGCAGTTCTTC. Translating gives CASSVARSGTIYNEQFF.

The chain has TRBV5-6 and TRBJ1-3, with D possibly matching TRBD1 (5 bases). Trimming pared 0 bases from V and 3 bases from J, leaving 13 bases between. CDR3 size: 16 residues. The germline CDR1 and CDR2 sequences are SGHDT and YYEEEE. CDR3 amino acids: CASSLAVSGFGNTIYF. Here the CDR3 DNA reads TGTGCCAGCAGCTTGGCCGTTTCAGGGTTTGGAAACACCATATATTTT.

This chain uses TRBV9 with TRBJ2-1; the D gene is possibly TRBD2 (6 bases). From germline, CDR1 is SGDLS and CDR2 YYNGEE. CDR3 length: 14 amino acids. The V and J ends lost 2 bases and 4 bases respectively, with 10 bases between them. This chain's CDR3 is CASSVGSGYNEQFF. The CDR3 DNA reads TGTGCCAGCAGCGTCGGGAGTGGGTACAATGAGCAGTTCTTC.

V usage is TRBV28 and J usage is TRBJ2-3, with a possible D match to TRBD1 (7 bases). Looked up from germline, CDR1 is MDHEN and CDR2 is SYDVKM. Trimming left V 7 bases short and J 6 bases short, with 17 bases between. The CDR3 has 14 residues. The chain's CDR3 is CASKPAGQLDTQYF. The CDR3 bases are TGTGCCAGCAAGCCCGCGGGACAGTTGGATACGCAGTATTTT.

This clone was counted between two and nine times. This chain uses TRBV27 with TRBJ2-2; 7 bases line up with TRBD2. In germline, CDR1 is MNHEY, CDR2 SMNVEV (reference sequence). The trim removed 8 bases at V and 5 bases at J, leaving 8 bases unmatched. This CDR3 region has 14 residues. As DNA, the CDR3 is TGTGCCAGCGGAGTAGGCGGGAGAACCGGGGAGCTGTTTTTT. Translating gives CASGVGGRTGELFF.

The chain is built from TRBV7-2 and TRBJ1-5, with no clear D. CDR1 and CDR2 from the germline V gene are SGHTA and FQGNSA. The ends were cut back, 1 base at V and 3 bases at J, with 16 bases in the middle. The CDR3 consists of 17 residues. CDR3 amino acids: CASSLEMLQTYNQPQHF. CDR3 DNA: TGTGCCAGCAGCTTAGAAATGTTACAGACCTACAATCAGCCCCAGCATTTT.

This clone has just a few counts. The chain uses TRBV19 and TRBJ2-7, with D maybe TRBD1 (6 bases). Per the germline V gene, CDR1 is LNHDA and CDR2 is SQIVND (reference sequence). The CDR3 runs to 13 residues. The V and J ends lost 3 bases and 3 bases respectively, with 9 bases between them. DNA of the CDR3: TGTGCCAGTAGTATCAACAGGGACTACGAGCAGTACTTC. Its protein is CASSINRDYEQYF.

The chain uses TRBV5-1 and TRBJ2-2; 8 positions agree with TRBD2. The CDR3 totals 15 residues. CDR1 is SGHRS and CDR2 is YFSETQ in the germline V gene. V trimming: 0 bases; J trimming: 5 bases; junction bases outside the gene matches: 3. CDR3 DNA: TGCGCCAGCAGCTTGGACGGGGGGGGTACCGGGGAGCTGTTTTTT. Encoded protein: CASSLDGGGTGELFF.